This T cell receptor (beta chain) is from a study of blood T cell repertoires in COVID-19. TCRdb's table, derived via immunoSEQ multiplex PCR, lists solely in-frame clones and lacks some. This repertoire shows under 50,000 clones, under 90% found once; its top ten account for about 4.2%. The sample comprised peripheral blood. The receptor's source is a woman in her seventies with acute or convalescent COVID-19.

The CDR3, as DNA: TGTGCCAGCAGTTACCGCAGCGGGCCTGGGGGTAATGAGCAGTTCTTC. Translated: CASSYRSGPGGNEQFF. The chain carries TRBV6-6 and TRBJ2-1, with D possibly being TRBD2 (6 bases). V lost 2 bases, J lost 7 bases, and 18 bases lay in between. The CDR3 sequence is 16 residues long. CDR1 MNHNY and CDR2 SVGAGI come from the germline V gene (reference sequence).